This T cell receptor beta chain comes out of a study of cytomegalovirus exposure and HLA in healthy donors. Study-wide results and limits: Testing in vitro showed a few CMV-associated chains specific for CMV antigens. The classifier reportedly diagnosed cytomegalovirus status with high sensitivity and specificity.

TCRdb keeps only in-frame clones here, not all; method: immunoSEQ multiplex PCR. The data show roughly 330,000 clones, roughly 87% seen once. For this clone: The antigen is not known.

The CDR3 covers 12 residues. With 5 bases removed from V and 2 bases from J, the gap between germline ends came to 7 bases. CDR1 MGHRA and CDR2 YSYEKL come from the germline V gene. The genes are TRBV4-1 and TRBJ2-7; D unclear. This clonotype was obtained from a woman aged 30 to 39 in good health and CMV-seropositive. The sample comprised PBMCs. The CDR3 DNA sequence: TGCGCCAGCAGCGATCTGACCTACGAGCAGTACTTC. Its protein product is CASSDLTYEQYF.